This T cell receptor (beta chain) was found in a study of prognosis after radiotherapy for stage I lung cancer. With two-round multiplex PCR, TCR beta CDR3 sequences were amplified from genomic DNA. For every TRBV and TRBJ gene, a specific primer was used in first-round PCR. TCRdb called the multiplex PCR reads again in MiXCR, with one record for every CDR3 protein. The sample yields roughly 15,000 distinct CDR3 sequences, approximately 15% seen once. J lost 3 bases, V lost 2 bases, and 5 bases had no gene match. This CDR3 contains 16 residues. Germline-derived CDR1 and CDR2 are KGHSH and LQKENI. This clonotype has a count of ten or more.

The sequences come from PBMCs, collected before or after stereotactic body radiation therapy (not recorded which). The rearrangement uses TRBV18 and TRBJ2-5; 11 nucleotides line up with TRBD2. This clonotype was obtained from a donor of 50 years or more with non-small cell lung cancer. CDR3 DNA: TGTGCCAGCTCACCAAGTTTGACTAGCGGGGAAGAGACCCAGTACTTC. Its protein product is CASSPSLTSGEETQYF.